This T cell receptor (beta chain) was observed in a study of shared clonotypes between healthy human individuals. Study context: Aged between 18 and 49, the donors were a couple of women and three men.

General study points: Despite large depth, sorted-subset datasets appeared incompletely sequenced.

TCRdb keeps only in-frame clones here, not all; method: immunoSEQ multiplex PCR. In the table there are over 2,000,000 clones, roughly 95% of which are singletons. To note about this clone: Its target is unknown.

Germline V gene lookup returns CDR1 SGHNT and CDR2 YYREEE (reference sequence). Germline trimming cut 5 bases from V and 5 bases from J; bases unmatched to any gene: 11. This CDR3 is 16 amino acids long. Naive CD8 cells were CD45RO-negative, positively selected for CCR7, excluding terminally differentiated effector memory CD45RA+ cells. The sequenced material came from naive CD8+ T cells from PBMCs. This chain uses TRBV5-4 with TRBJ2-3, with 10 nucleotides matching TRBD2. This clonotype originated in a young man in good health. Some clones in this sample may be carry-over from other donors' samples. CDR3 bases: TGTGCCAGCAGGGTGGGGCTAGCGGGAGTTGAAGATACGCAGTATTTT. The encoded protein is CASRVGLAGVEDTQYF. Filled out from reference TRBV5-4 and TRBJ2-3, the complete variable domain reads ETGVTQSPTHLIKTRGQQVTLRCSSQSGHNTVSWYQQALGQGPQFIFQYYREEENGRGNFPPRFSGLQFPNYSSELNVNALELDDSALYLCASRVGLAGVEDTQYFGPGTRLTVL.